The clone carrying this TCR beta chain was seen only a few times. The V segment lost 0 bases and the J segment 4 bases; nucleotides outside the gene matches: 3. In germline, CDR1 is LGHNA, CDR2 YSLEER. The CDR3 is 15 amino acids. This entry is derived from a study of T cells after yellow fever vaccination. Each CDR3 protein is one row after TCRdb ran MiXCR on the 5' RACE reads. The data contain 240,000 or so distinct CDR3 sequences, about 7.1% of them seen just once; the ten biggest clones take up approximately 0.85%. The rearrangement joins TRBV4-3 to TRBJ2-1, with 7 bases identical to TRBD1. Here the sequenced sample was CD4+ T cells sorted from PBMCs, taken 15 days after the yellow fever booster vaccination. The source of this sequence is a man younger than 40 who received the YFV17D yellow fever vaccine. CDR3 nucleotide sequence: TGCGCCAGCAGCCAAGATCGGGACAGATACAATGAGCAGTTCTTC. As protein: CASSQDRDRYNEQFF.